The clone carrying this T cell receptor (beta chain) was seen just once. No antigen is known for it. The data were obtained in a study of T cells in Graves' hyperthyroidism and ophthalmopathy. This CDR3 is 16 amino acids long. The V gene lost 1 base and the J gene lost 11 bases, with 21 bases spanning the gap. CDR1 and CDR2 from the germline V gene are SNHLY and FYNNEI. Authors of the study amplified TCR beta CDR3 regions from RNA transcripts. The study used the HTBI primer set for a first-round RT-PCR of the TCR CDR3. TCRdb analysed the multiplex PCR reads with MiXCR anew, one entry per CDR3 protein. The table lists almost 600,000 distinct CDR3 sequences, roughly 46% of them singletons. Regarding the study as a whole: By a 13 V-J model, ophthalmopathy was set apart from stable hyperthyroidism.

Sequenced sample: peripheral blood or thyroid tissue (not recorded which). This chain connects TRBV2 to TRBJ1-5; D is perhaps TRBD1 (5 bases). The TCR originated in a woman under 30 with Graves' hyperthyroidism. CDR3 DNA sequence: TGTGCCAGCAGTGAAGGTGGGACTAGCGGGGTAGAGACCCAGCATTTT. Translating it yields CASSEGGTSGVETQHF.